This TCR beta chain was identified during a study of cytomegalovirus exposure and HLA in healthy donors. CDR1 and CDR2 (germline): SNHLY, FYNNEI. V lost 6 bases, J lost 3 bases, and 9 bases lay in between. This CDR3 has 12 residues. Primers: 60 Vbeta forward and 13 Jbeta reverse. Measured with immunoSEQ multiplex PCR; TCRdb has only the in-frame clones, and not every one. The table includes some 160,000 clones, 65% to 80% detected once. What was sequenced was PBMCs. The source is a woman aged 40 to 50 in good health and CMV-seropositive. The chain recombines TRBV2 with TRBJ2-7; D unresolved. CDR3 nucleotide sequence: TGTGCCAGCAGCTGGAACAGCTACGAGCAGTACTTC. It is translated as CASSWNSYEQYF.